This T cell receptor beta chain stems from a study of vaccination and CD4 T cells after COVID-19. Looking at the study overall: Researchers treated cells with overlapping spike peptides taken from SARS-CoV-2, HCoV-NL63, HCoV-OC43 and HCoV-229E.

In regard to this clonotype: Antigen: not known.

The germline CDR1 and CDR2 sequences are SQVTM and ANQGSEA. The CDR3 loop spans 13 amino acids. The V and J ends lost 4 bases and 5 bases respectively, with 11 bases between them. The Oncomine TCR Beta short-read assay sequenced DNA from cultured CD4+ T cells. One entry per CDR3 protein, called by TCRdb with MiXCR from the PCR reads. The sample has 15,000 to 20,000 distinct CDR3 sequences, 25% to 30% seen once; the top ten hold approximately 19%. The treatment is: approximately 10-day PBMC culture with coronavirus spike peptide pools or control peptides (ViraFEST assay). The medium had half its volume replaced with fresh IL-2 medium on days 3 and 7.

This clonotype was sampled from a human donor with COVID-19. The V call is TRBV29-1, the J call TRBJ1-4, with D maybe TRBD1 (5 bases). The sample comprised cultured CD4+ T cells from blood. The CDR3 is CSVVRGTNEKLFF. For the CDR3, the DNA is TGCAGCGTTGTGAGAGGGACCAATGAAAAACTGTTTTTT.